The 9 T cell receptor beta chains below were found in one sample sequenced in a study of early T cells in non-severe SARS-CoV-2 infection. TCRdb re-called the 5' RACE reads with MiXCR, one entry per CDR3 protein. The sample comprises about 69,000 distinct CDR3 sequences, roughly a tenth of which are singletons, and less than 6.5% rests with the top ten. Specimen: whole blood. The receptors stem from an adult who was a healthcare worker with PCR-confirmed SARS-CoV-2 infection or an uninfected control (not recorded which).

The chain links TRBV5-1 to TRBJ2-2, with D tentatively TRBD1 (6 bases). Between the trimmed V and J ends, which lost 2 bases and 1 base, there was a span of 9 bases. Germline values: CDR1 SGHRS, CDR2 YFSETQ. The CDR3 is 15 residues long. In nucleotides, the CDR3 is TGCGCCAGCAGCTTAGGGACAAGGAACACCGGGGAGCTGTTTTTT. As protein: CASSLGTRNTGELFF.

This clonotype was picked up a small number of times. V usage is TRBV29-1 and J usage is TRBJ2-4, with TRBD1 identical over 8 bases. V was clipped by 3 bases and J by 7 bases; unmatched bases: 2. The CDR3 length is 12 residues. Germline lookup yields CDR1 SQVTM and CDR2 ANQGSEA. CDR3 amino acids: CSVERTGNIQYF. CDR3 nucleotide sequence: TGCAGCGTTGAGAGGACAGGGAACATTCAGTACTTC.

Comment on this clonotype: This may be a read error: a much more frequent sequence differs by one nucleotide. No conserved phenylalanine or tryptophan is present at the end of the CDR3, so a read error is the likely explanation. The J gene is TRBJ2-1, the V gene TRBV19; D not certain. Per germline, CDR1 LNHDA and CDR2 SQIVND (reference sequence). This CDR3 comprises 11 residues. V gave up 7 bases and J gave up 7 bases, with 8 bases separating them. The CDR3 DNA is TGTGCCAGTATGAACGTTAATGAGCAGTTCTCC. It encodes CASMNVNEQFS.

Ten or more counts support this clonotype. The chain links TRBV29-1 to TRBJ2-4; TRBD1 matches 9 bases. With V trimmed by 4 bases and J by 2 bases, 6 bases remained unmatched. The CDR3 has 15 residues. Germline CDR1 and CDR2: SQVTM and ANQGSEA. The CDR3 loop reads CSVGGQGLPKNIQYF. CDR3 nucleotides: TGCAGCGTTGGTGGACAGGGGTTGCCCAAAAACATTCAGTACTTC.

V and J are TRBV29-1 and TRBJ2-7; D perhaps matches TRBD1 (5 bases). CDR3 size: 12 residues. Germline V lookup: CDR1 SQVTM, CDR2 ANQGSEA. Deletions cut 5 bases from V and 4 bases from J, with 12 bases between. CDR3 DNA: TGCAGCGTTTCATTACCAGGGTACGAGCAGTACTTC. It encodes CSVSLPGYEQYF.

This clonotype was detected only a few times. The chain employs TRBV20-1 and TRBJ2-3; tentative D call: TRBD2 (6 bases). The ends were cut back, 5 bases at V and 2 bases at J, with 17 bases in the middle. The CDR3 extends over 15 amino acids. Germline CDR1 reads DFQATT; CDR2 reads SNEGSKA (reference sequence). CDR3 region: CSAYRPGLYTDTQYF. In nucleotides, the CDR3 is TGCAGTGCTTACAGGCCGGGACTTTACACAGATACGCAGTATTTT.

This clonotype was seen many times. V is TRBV10-3 and J is TRBJ1-2, with unresolved D. Trimming took 8 bases from V and 4 from J, leaving 8 bases between them. The CDR3 extends over 11 amino acids. The germline V gene encodes CDR1 ENHRY and CDR2 SYGVKD. CDR3 coding DNA: TGTGCCATCCAGGATCTCTATGGCTACACCTTC. Residues: CAIQDLYGYTF.

Ten or more counts support this clonotype. The chain joins TRBV28 to TRBJ2-7; D not certain. Germline assignment: CDR1 MDHEN and CDR2 SYDVKM. This CDR3 contains 11 residues. The V and J ends lost 4 bases and 3 bases respectively, with 4 bases between them. The CDR3: CASSSYYEQYF. CDR3 nucleotide sequence: TGTGCCAGCAGTTCTTACTACGAGCAGTACTTC.

The CDR3, as DNA: TGTGCCACCAGTGATTTCAATGAGCAGTTCTTC. Translating gives CATSDFNEQFF. The chain has TRBV24-1 and TRBJ2-1; unclear D gene. Trimming took 1 base from V and 6 from J, leaving 0 bases between them. The CDR3 totals 11 residues. Germline assignment: CDR1 KGHDR and CDR2 SFDVKD.